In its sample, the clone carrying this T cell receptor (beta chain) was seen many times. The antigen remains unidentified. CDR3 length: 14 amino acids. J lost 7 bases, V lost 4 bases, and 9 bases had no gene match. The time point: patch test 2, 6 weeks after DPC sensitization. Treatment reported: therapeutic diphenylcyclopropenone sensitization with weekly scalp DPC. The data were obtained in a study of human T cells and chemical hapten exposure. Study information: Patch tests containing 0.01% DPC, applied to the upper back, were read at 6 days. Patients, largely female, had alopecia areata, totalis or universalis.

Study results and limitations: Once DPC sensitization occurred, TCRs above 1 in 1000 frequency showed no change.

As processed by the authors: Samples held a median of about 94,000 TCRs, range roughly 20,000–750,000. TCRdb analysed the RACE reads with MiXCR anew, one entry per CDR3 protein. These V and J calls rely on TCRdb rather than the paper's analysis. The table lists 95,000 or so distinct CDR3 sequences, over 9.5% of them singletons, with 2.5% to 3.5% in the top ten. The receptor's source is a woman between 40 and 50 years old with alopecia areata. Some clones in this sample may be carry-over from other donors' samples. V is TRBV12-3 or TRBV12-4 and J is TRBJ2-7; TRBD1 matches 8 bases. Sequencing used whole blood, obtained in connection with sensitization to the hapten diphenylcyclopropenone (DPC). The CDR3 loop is CASSWAGGSGEQYF. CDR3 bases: TGTGCCAGCAGTTGGGCAGGGGGCTCCGGGGAGCAGTACTTC.